This T cell receptor beta chain is drawn from a study of metastatic and nonmetastatic thyroid tumors. Study background: Samples came from malignant and benign thyroid patients, and repertoires were compared across blood and tumor or nodule tissue. The study's findings and limits: The reported finding was significantly higher TCR beta diversity in malignant thyroid tumors relative to benign nodules, in blood and tumor.

No patient had received any treatment before thyroid surgery. Authors' analysis steps: CDR3 was compared across clinicopathological groups, and the resulting differences were used to build a distant-metastasis classifier for papillary thyroid cancer. TCRdb re-processed the PCR reads through MiXCR. For this entry, the V and J calls and clone size follow TCRdb and not the study's own pipeline. The sample has roughly 20,000 clones, 18% seen once. This clone was picked up one time. The antigen is not known. This CDR3 comprises 15 residues. The V and J ends lost 2 bases and 2 bases, in that order; junction bases with no gene match: 5. The germline V gene has CDR1 SNHLY and CDR2 FYNNEI.

The source of this sequence is a male donor with papillary thyroid cancer or a benign thyroid nodule (not recorded which). Some clones in this sample may be carry-over from other donors' samples. Sequenced sample: adjacent normal tissue. V gene TRBV2 combines with J gene TRBJ1-2; the match to TRBD1 covers 7 bases. The CDR3 reads CASSETRDSNYGYTF. For the CDR3, the DNA is TGTGCCAGCAGTGAAACTAGGGACAGCAACTATGGCTACACCTTC.